This entry concerns a single TCR beta chain. Its antigen is as yet unknown. Looked up from germline, CDR1 is LNHDA and CDR2 is SQIVND (reference sequence). CDR3 size: 14 residues. The V and J ends lost 5 bases and 6 bases respectively, with 16 bases between them. The data belong to a study of cytomegalovirus exposure and HLA in healthy donors. Notes on the study in general: Some V segments could not be told apart, so they were left out, TRBV6-2 and TRBV6-3 among them.

PCR used 60 Vbeta primers and 13 Jbeta primers. Only in-frame clones appear in the TCRdb table, and some are missing; sequencing was by immunoSEQ multiplex PCR. The top ten clones hold approximately 0.4% of a sample with approximately 210,000 clones, roughly three quarters of them seen once. This chain uses TRBV19 with TRBJ1-2; D remains unclear. The sequenced material came from PBMCs. The sequence was collected from a male donor in good health and CMV-seropositive. CDR3 DNA: TGTGCCAGTAGTGCGAATTTAGAGCGTCATGGCTACACCTTC. Translated, it gives CASSANLERHGYTF.